Each of the 19 T cell receptor beta chains below was sequenced from the same sample in a study of blood T cell repertoires in COVID-19. Measured with immunoSEQ multiplex PCR; TCRdb has only the in-frame clones, and not every one. The profile shows over 250,000 clones, roughly 80% of them singletons. Sample: peripheral blood. The receptors come from a woman between 45 and 65 years old who had recovered from COVID-19.

The chain joins TRBV20-1 to TRBJ1-4; D is unclear. Looked up from germline, CDR1 is DFQATT and CDR2 is SNEGSKA (reference sequence). The length of the CDR3 is 11 residues. Trimming took off 3 bases at V and 11 bases at J, with 10 bases between the two ends. CDR3 amino acids: CSASRDGKLFF. The DNA for the CDR3 is TGCAGTGCTAGCAGAGACGGGAAACTGTTTTTT.

This rearrangement joins TRBV4-1 to TRBJ2-4, with 7 bases fitting TRBD2. Germline-derived CDR1 and CDR2 are MGHRA and YSYEKL. V shed 0 bases and J 0 bases; nucleotides not matched to a gene: 5. This CDR3 region has 17 residues. The CDR3 sequence is CASSQEPSGVAKNIQYF. The CDR3 nucleotides read TGCGCCAGCAGCCAAGAACCTAGCGGCGTAGCCAAAAACATTCAGTACTTC.

The V and J genes are TRBV7-2 and TRBJ2-5; 11 positions match TRBD2. Trimming at V came to 5 bases and at J to 5 bases, leaving 10 bases not matched to a gene. Looked up from germline, CDR1 is SGHTA and CDR2 is FQGNSA. The CDR3 spans 16 residues. The CDR3 DNA reads TGTGCCAGCAGCCCGCTGACTAGCGGGGCGGGGGAGACCCAGTACTTC. It encodes CASSPLTSGAGETQYF.

This clone was observed once. The rearrangement links TRBV19 to TRBJ1-5; the D is unclear. Per germline, CDR1 LNHDA and CDR2 SQIVND (reference sequence). V gave up 8 bases and J gave up 2 bases, with 13 bases separating them. The CDR3 loop spans 14 amino acids. The CDR3: CASEWTLGNQPQHF. The DNA of the CDR3 is TGTGCCAGTGAGTGGACTTTAGGCAATCAGCCCCAGCATTTT.

The V call is TRBV9, the J call TRBJ2-2, with 10 bases identical to TRBD2. CDR1 and CDR2 from the germline V gene are SGDLS and YYNGEE. J gave up 7 bases and V 0 bases, and 3 bases lay outside the gene matches. This CDR3 comprises 15 residues. This CDR3 is CASSVATSGRGELFF. The DNA of the CDR3 is TGTGCCAGCAGCGTAGCGACTAGCGGGCGCGGGGAGCTGTTTTTT. Using reference TRBV9 and TRBJ2-2 for the parts outside the CDR3, the full variable domain is DSGVTQTPKHLITATGQRVTLRCSPRSGDLSVYWYQQSLDQGLQFLIQYYNGEERAKGNILERFSAQQFPDLHSELNLSSLELGDSALYFCASSVATSGRGELFFGEGSRLTVL.

In its sample, this clone was seen a few times. The chain recombines TRBV7-2 with TRBJ2-1; D might be TRBD2 (6 bases). Germline CDR1 SGHTA, CDR2 FQGNSA. This CDR3 is built from 15 residues. With 5 bases removed from V and 8 bases from J, the gap between germline ends came to 19 bases. CDR3 in amino acids: CASSLGLPAADEQFF. CDR3 coding DNA: TGTGCCAGCAGCCTGGGACTCCCCGCCGCCGATGAGCAGTTCTTC.

This clone has just one count. This chain connects TRBV4-1 to TRBJ2-7; the match to TRBD1 covers 7 bases. V dropped 4 bases and J dropped 3; count of bases not matched to a gene: 3. CDR1 is MGHRA, CDR2 YSYEKL, per germline. The CDR3 runs to 13 residues. The CDR3 bases are TGCGCCAGCAGCCTCCGGGACAGCTACGAGCAGTACTTC. Its protein is CASSLRDSYEQYF.

The V gene is TRBV27, the J gene TRBJ1-1, with 8 nucleotides matching TRBD1. The CDR3 is 13 amino acids. Germline-derived CDR1 and CDR2 are MNHEY and SMNVEV (reference sequence). The V gene end was trimmed by 3 bases and the J gene end by 6 bases; junction bases not matched to a gene: 3. CDR3 DNA sequence: TGTGCCAGCAGTTTTCAGGGGGCGGCTGAAGCTTTCTTT. It is translated as CASSFQGAAEAFF.

This chain links TRBV4-3 with TRBJ2-2, with 14 bases aligning to TRBD2. With 0 bases clipped from V and 3 bases from J, the junction kept 3 bases outside the gene matches. Germline V gene sequence: CDR1 LGHNA, CDR2 YSLEER. The CDR3 consists of 18 residues. The CDR3 sequence: CASSQDLGLAGDTGELFF. The CDR3 bases are TGCGCCAGCAGCCAAGATCTGGGACTAGCGGGAGACACCGGGGAGCTGTTTTTT.

The chain has TRBV5-1 and TRBJ2-1; 10 nucleotides line up with TRBD2. The CDR3 contains 18 residues. V gave up 1 base and J gave up 2 bases; unmatched junction bases: 9. Germline CDR1 reads SGHRS; CDR2 reads YFSETQ. The chain's CDR3 is CASSLSQRGGLTYNEQFF. In nucleotides, the CDR3 is TGCGCCAGCAGCTTGAGCCAGCGGGGGGGCCTGACCTACAATGAGCAGTTCTTC.

The V call is TRBV6-2 or TRBV6-3, the J call TRBJ2-1; a weak D match, TRBD1 (6 bases). The ends were cut back, 6 bases at V and 13 bases at J, with 13 bases in the middle. CDR1 is MNHEY and CDR2 is SVGEGT in the germline V gene. The CDR3 length is 11 residues. In nucleotides, the CDR3 is TGTGCCAGCAGCCCCGGACAGCGACAGTTCTTC. Its translation: CASSPGQRQFF.

This chain uses TRBV9 with TRBJ1-2; D call uncertain. Between the trimmed V and J ends, which lost 0 bases and 5 bases, there was a span of 17 bases. Germline CDR1 reads SGDLS; CDR2 reads YYNGEE. This CDR3 spans 16 amino acids. Written as DNA, the CDR3 is TGTGCCAGCAGCGTAGGGGTAGTTAGGAGTTCTTATGGCTACACCTTC. Translating gives CASSVGVVRSSYGYTF.

This clone has just a few counts. J is TRBJ2-3 and V is TRBV20-1; D uncertain. V shed 3 bases and J shed 1 base, with 14 bases lying between them. The V gene's germline CDR1 is DFQATT and CDR2 SNEGSKA (reference sequence). This CDR3 spans 15 amino acids. The CDR3 nucleotides are TGCAGTGCTAGTGGTAAGCTTATGGGCACAGATACGCAGTATTTT. Protein product: CSASGKLMGTDTQYF.

The rearrangement links TRBV11-1 to TRBJ2-2; D is undetermined. Trimming removed 3 bases at V and 0 bases at J, with 5 bases between. The CDR3 extends over 14 amino acids. Germline loops: CDR1 SGHAT, CDR2 FQDESV (reference sequence). The CDR3 DNA reads as TGTGCCAGCAGCTTCCAATCGAACACCGGGGAGCTGTTTTTT. Protein sequence: CASSFQSNTGELFF.

V and J are TRBV7-3 and TRBJ2-1, with a tentative D call TRBD2 (6 bases). The CDR3 has 13 amino acids. V lost 2 bases and J lost 4, with 6 bases in between. Germline CDR1 and CDR2: SGHTA and FQGTGA. Written as DNA, the CDR3 is TGTGCCAGCAGCTTAGGGACTTACAATGAGCAGTTCTTC. As protein: CASSLGTYNEQFF.

V is TRBV18 and J is TRBJ1-2, with 7 nucleotides matching TRBD1. After removal of 2 bases from V and 4 bases from J, the junction contained 7 bases not matched to a gene. The CDR3 extends over 15 amino acids. Germline V gene sequence: CDR1 KGHSH, CDR2 LQKENI. The CDR3 reads CASSPNEGAIYGYTF. CDR3 nucleotides: TGTGCCAGCTCACCAAACGAGGGGGCAATCTATGGCTACACCTTC.

The rearrangement links TRBV5-4 to TRBJ2-1; 7 positions match TRBD2. This CDR3 region has 17 residues. The junction had 14 bases not matched to a gene; V was cut back by 4 bases and J by 4 bases. The germline gives CDR1 SGHNT, CDR2 YYREEE (reference sequence). This CDR3 is CASSLGLAGEGYNEQFF. In DNA, the CDR3 is TGTGCCAGCAGCCTCGGATTAGCGGGCGAGGGGTACAATGAGCAGTTCTTC. Looking up the rest from reference TRBV5-4 and TRBJ2-1 gives the full variable domain: ETGVTQSPTHLIKTRGQQVTLRCSSQSGHNTVSWYQQALGQGPQFIFQYYREEENGRGNFPPRFSGLQFPNYSSELNVNALELDDSALYLCASSLGLAGEGYNEQFFGPGTRLTVL.

This clone was seen once. The J gene is TRBJ1-3, the V gene TRBV28; D is ambiguous. CDR1 and CDR2 from the germline V gene are MDHEN and SYDVKM. This CDR3 has 15 residues. V gave up 2 bases and J gave up 0 bases, with 8 bases separating them. Here the CDR3 reads CASSLVRLSGNTIYF. The CDR3 coding sequence is TGTGCCAGCAGTTTAGTGCGTCTCTCTGGAAACACCATATATTTT.

The chain couples TRBV19 to TRBJ1-5, with D tentatively TRBD1 (6 bases). The length of the CDR3 is 12 residues. The germline CDR1 and CDR2 sequences are LNHDA and SQIVND (reference sequence). V lost 5 bases, J lost 11 bases, and 13 bases lay in between. The DNA of the CDR3 is TGTGCCAGTAGTTCCCAGGGGTGGGCCCAGCATTTT. Amino acid sequence: CASSSQGWAQHF.